This passage covers 26 T cell receptor beta chains from one sample sequenced in a study of human T cells and chemical hapten exposure. A single record per CDR3 protein comes from TCRdb applying MiXCR to the RACE reads. The table shows under 200,000 distinct CDR3 sequences, with more than 25% occurring only once. Sample time point: pre-sensitization, week 0. As to treatment: therapeutic diphenylcyclopropenone sensitization with weekly scalp DPC. The material was whole blood, obtained in connection with sensitization to the hapten diphenylcyclopropenone (DPC). These receptors were obtained from a young woman with alopecia areata. Some clones in this sample may be carry-over from other donors' samples.

This chain uses TRBV3-1 with TRBJ2-1; D gene uncertain. V was shortened by 4 bases and J by 9 bases, with 10 bases between the two germline ends. CDR3 length equals 12 residues. Germline loops: CDR1 LGHDT, CDR2 YNNKEL (reference sequence). The CDR3 spells CASSPTTFEQFF. CDR3 nucleotides: TGTGCCAGCAGCCCCACTACTTTTGAGCAGTTCTTC.

J is TRBJ1-1 and V is TRBV4-1; 7 bases map to TRBD1. The germline V gene encodes CDR1 MGHRA and CDR2 YSYEKL. J was trimmed by 0 bases and V by 4 bases; bases with no gene match: 5. The CDR3 loop spans 15 amino acids. The CDR3 protein is CASSPGGGLNTEAFF. CDR3 nucleotide sequence: TGCGCCAGCAGCCCAGGGGGGGGGTTGAACACTGAAGCTTTCTTT.

The chain uses TRBV11-2 and TRBJ1-2; a weak D match, TRBD1 (5 bases). CDR3 length: 19 amino acids. Germline-derived CDR1 and CDR2 are SGHAT and FQNNGV. Trimming removed 4 bases at V and 3 bases at J, with 27 bases between. CDR3 region: CASSSYRTNGIEAHYGYTF. The CDR3 DNA is TGTGCCAGCAGCTCCTATCGGACAAACGGAATTGAAGCCCACTATGGCTACACCTTC. Variable domain in full (rest from reference TRBV11-2 and TRBJ1-2): EAGVAQSPRYKIIEKRQSVAFWCNPISGHATLYWYQQILGQGPKLLIQFQNNGVVDDSQLPKDRFSAERLKGVDSTLKIQPAKLEDSAVYLCASSSYRTNGIEAHYGYTFGSGTRLTVV.

This chain uses TRBV12-3 or TRBV12-4 with TRBJ2-1; D is possibly TRBD1 or TRBD2 (5 bases each). V was shortened by 3 bases and J by 15 bases, with 12 bases between the two germline ends. This CDR3 is 11 amino acids long. CDR3 DNA sequence: TGTGCCAGCAGTTTGTCGGGACCCCCGTTCTTC. This sequence encodes CASSLSGPPFF.

The chain carries TRBV20-1 and TRBJ2-5; either TRBD1 or TRBD2 may fit D (5 bases each). Trimming left V 0 bases short and J 2 bases short, with 16 bases between. From germline, CDR1 is DFQATT and CDR2 SNEGSKA (reference sequence). This CDR3 region has 16 residues. CDR3 in DNA: TGCAGTGCTAGAGATGAAGGTCGGGGCAGGCAAGAGACCCAGTACTTC. The encoded protein is CSARDEGRGRQETQYF.

This clonotype has only a few counts. This CDR3 is missing its conserved last phenylalanine or tryptophan, likely due to a read error. J is TRBJ1-2 and V is TRBV5-1, with D unclear. CDR1 and CDR2 (germline): SGHRS, YFSETQ. Trimming pared 0 bases from V and 2 bases from J, leaving 8 bases between. The CDR3 totals 14 residues. In nucleotides, the CDR3 is TGCGCCAGCAGCTTGGCAGTGCCCAACTATGGCTACACCTCC. Translating gives CASSLAVPNYGYTS.

This sequence joins TRBV9 and TRBJ2-1; 8 nucleotides match TRBD2. Germline V gives CDR1 SGDLS, CDR2 YYNGEE. The trim removed 4 bases at V and 7 bases at J, leaving 10 bases unmatched. The CDR3 has 15 amino acids. CDR3 sequence: CASSPRAGGGNEQFF. The DNA of the CDR3 is TGTGCCAGCAGCCCACGGGCGGGGGGCGGGAATGAGCAGTTCTTC.

The chain recombines TRBV7-2 with TRBJ2-3, with unresolved D. Trimming took off 5 bases at V and 9 bases at J, with 15 bases between the two ends. Germline CDR1 is SGHTA and CDR2 is FQGNSA. The CDR3 totals 13 residues. The CDR3 DNA sequence: TGTGCCAGCAGCCACACCCATAGTCGCACGCAGTATTTT. Protein sequence: CASSHTHSRTQYF.

This clonotype has a handful of counts. This chain joins TRBV30 and TRBJ1-6; 8 bases match TRBD1. The germline gives CDR1 GTSNPN, CDR2 SVGIG (reference sequence). The V gene end was trimmed by 6 bases and the J gene end by 12 bases; junction bases not matched to a gene: 13. The CDR3 loop spans 14 amino acids. CDR3: CACTVDRGGLPLHF. The CDR3 nucleotides are TGTGCCTGCACGGTCGACAGGGGAGGGTTACCCCTCCACTTT.

This clonotype was picked up many times. The chain couples TRBV29-1 to TRBJ2-7; D possibly matches TRBD1 or TRBD2 (6 bases each). V dropped 4 bases and J dropped 7 bases, with 11 bases sitting between them. The CDR3 contains 11 residues. Germline V gene data show CDR1 as SQVTM and CDR2 as ANQGSEA. CDR3 amino acids: CSVVRGGEQYF. The CDR3 DNA reads as TGCAGCGTTGTCAGGGGAGGTGAGCAGTACTTC.

This rearrangement joins TRBV28 to TRBJ1-2; the D is unclear. Germline loops: CDR1 MDHEN, CDR2 SYDVKM. The length of the CDR3 is 12 residues. V was clipped by 5 bases and J by 6 bases, with 10 bases between them. The CDR3 DNA sequence: TGTGCCAGCAGTCTCTTGGGAGATGGCTACACCTTC. Amino acids: CASSLLGDGYTF.

This clonotype has just one count. The junction departs from germline at one end; a sequencing error may be responsible. The V gene is TRBV20-1, the J gene TRBJ2-3; possible D gene TRBD1, 7 bases. The CDR3 length is 15 residues. Germline CDR1 DFQATT, CDR2 SNEGSKA (reference sequence). DNA of the CDR3: TGTAGTGCTAGAGGGGGCGGGGTAGGCACAGATACGCAGTATTTT. It is translated as CSARGGGVGTDTQYF.

This clonotype was seen only a few times. The rearrangement uses TRBV25-1 and TRBJ2-2, with TRBD2 matching 7 bases. This CDR3 region has 15 residues. Germline V gene sequence: CDR1 MGHDK, CDR2 SYGVNS. After removal of 4 bases from V and 0 bases from J, the junction contained 2 bases not matched to a gene. CDR3 nucleotides: TGTGCCAGCAGTGCTAGCGGCGCGAACACCGGGGAGCTGTTTTTT. Translating gives CASSASGANTGELFF.

The CDR3 DNA reads as TGTGCCAGCAGCACGACTCCGGACTCCTACAATGAGCAGTTCTTC. Translated, it gives CASSTTPDSYNEQFF. The V call is TRBV9, the J call TRBJ2-1; D gene ambiguous. This CDR3 is 15 amino acids long. Trimming took off 4 bases at V and 0 bases at J, with 11 bases between the two ends. Germline assignment: CDR1 SGDLS and CDR2 YYNGEE.

The chain joins TRBV2 to TRBJ1-2; TRBD1 agrees at 11 bases. Trimming cost V 6 bases and J 7 bases; bases outside gene matches: 7. CDR3 length equals 14 residues. Germline CDR1 is SNHLY and CDR2 is FYNNEI. The CDR3 is CASRGQGVLGGYTF. For the CDR3, the DNA is TGTGCCAGCAGGGGACAGGGGGTACTGGGTGGCTACACCTTC.

The chain's CDR3 is CASSEGSGGQPQHF. CDR3 sequence (DNA): TGTGCCAGCAGTGAGGGTTCGGGGGGTCAGCCCCAGCATTTT. The chain couples TRBV2 to TRBJ1-5; possibly TRBD1 for D (5 bases). Trimming removed 3 bases at V and 6 bases at J, with 12 bases between. The CDR3 has 14 residues. CDR1 SNHLY and CDR2 FYNNEI come from the germline V gene.

This clonotype was picked up a small number of times. The V call is TRBV9, the J call TRBJ1-1; D gene unclear. Trimming removed 0 bases from V and 0 bases from J, with 9 bases in between. This CDR3 comprises 15 residues. CDR1 is SGDLS, CDR2 YYNGEE, per germline. CDR3 region: CASSVEPELNTEAFF. CDR3 DNA sequence: TGTGCCAGCAGCGTAGAGCCGGAGTTGAACACTGAAGCTTTCTTT.

This clonotype was found many times. This chain joins TRBV28 and TRBJ2-1; TRBD2 matches at 9 bases. V shed 3 bases and J 8 bases; nucleotides not matched to a gene: 5. CDR3 length: 14 residues. Germline CDR1 is MDHEN and CDR2 is SYDVKM. In DNA form, the CDR3 reads TGTGCCAGCAGTTTGGTAGCGGGAGTCCATGAGCAGTTCTTC. As protein: CASSLVAGVHEQFF.

There are a few counts of this clonotype. The chain recombines TRBV7-9 with TRBJ1-6, with 8 bases lining up with TRBD1. The J segment lost 8 bases and the V segment lost 4 bases, leaving 4 bases of the junction unmatched. This CDR3 has 14 amino acids. CDR1 is SEHNR, CDR2 FQNEAQ, per germline (reference sequence). This chain's CDR3 is CASSSQGVDSPLHF. The CDR3 region has the DNA TGTGCCAGCAGCTCACAGGGGGTTGATTCACCCCTCCACTTT.

CDR3 in amino acids: CASSLAAGETQYF. CDR3 DNA: TGTGCCAGCAGCTTAGCTGCGGGAGAGACCCAGTACTTC. The J gene is TRBJ2-5, the V gene TRBV7-2, with D possibly TRBD2 on 5 matching bases. V lost 0 bases, J lost 4 bases, and 6 bases lay in between. The germline gives CDR1 SGHTA, CDR2 FQGNSA. The CDR3 is 13 residues long.

CDR3 nucleotide sequence: TGCAGTGCTTGGAGGGGTAGCTCCTACAATGAGCAGTTCTTC. Amino acid sequence: CSAWRGSSYNEQFF. The chain employs TRBV20-1 and TRBJ2-1, with TRBD2 as a possible D gene (6 bases). Germline lookup yields CDR1 DFQATT and CDR2 SNEGSKA (reference sequence). There are 14 residues in the CDR3. Trimming shortened V by 5 bases and J by 0 bases, and 11 bases separated the two germline ends.

The gene calls are TRBV4-3 and TRBJ1-2; tentatively, D is TRBD1 (6 bases). V lost 0 bases, J lost 8 bases, and 7 bases lay in between. Germline CDR1 is LGHNA and CDR2 is YSLEER. This CDR3 spans 12 amino acids. The CDR3 spells CASSQDRGGYTF. In DNA form, the CDR3 reads TGCGCCAGCAGCCAAGACAGGGGAGGCTACACCTTC.

This clonotype showed up just a few times. V is TRBV20-1 and J is TRBJ2-7; 12 bases align to TRBD2. Looked up from germline, CDR1 is DFQATT and CDR2 is SNEGSKA (reference sequence). V shed 3 bases, J shed 4 bases, and the junction held 10 bases outside the gene matches. CDR3 size: 16 residues. CDR3 in DNA: TGCAGTGCTAGTATCCTAGCGGGAGGGATTGGGTACGAGCAGTACTTC. It translates to CSASILAGGIGYEQYF.

The chain carries TRBV29-1 and TRBJ2-1; D is possibly TRBD2 (6 bases). Germline-derived CDR1 and CDR2 are SQVTM and ANQGSEA. The V and J ends lost 8 bases and 6 bases respectively, with 20 bases between them. This CDR3 spans 14 amino acids. CDR3 in DNA: TGCAGCACATGTTTTGGGGGGTTAATCAATGAGCAGTTCTTC. Protein product: CSTCFGGLINEQFF.

This clonotype was found a few times. This sequence joins TRBV20-1 and TRBJ2-1; 8 positions match TRBD2. The length of the CDR3 is 13 residues. Germline-derived CDR1 and CDR2 are DFQATT and SNEGSKA (reference sequence). Trimming took 6 bases from V and 6 from J; bases not matched to a gene: 7. CDR3 residues: CSAPGGAGNEQFF. The CDR3 region has the DNA TGCAGTGCCCCGGGGGGGGCCGGCAATGAGCAGTTCTTC.

This clonotype was observed a few times. The CDR3 loop reads CASSLSGRRFNEQFF. Written as DNA, the CDR3 is TGTGCCAGCAGTTTATCGGGACGACGTTTCAATGAGCAGTTCTTC. The gene calls are TRBV28 and TRBJ2-1; D tentatively reads TRBD1 or TRBD2 (5 bases each). Trimming cost V 1 base and J 6 bases, with 13 bases left between them. The CDR3 totals 15 residues. Germline lookup yields CDR1 MDHEN and CDR2 SYDVKM.